What follows are 17 T cell receptor beta chains derived from one specimen sequenced in a study of tumor-infiltrating lymphocytes in primary liver carcinoma. Out of unsorted whole blood came the blood RNA, and germline DNA was extracted as well. TCR beta cDNA came from around 500 ng total RNA, primed with a constant-region primer. Amplification in three nested multiplex PCR rounds with slightly modified ARM-PCR gave rise to TCR beta libraries. Rounds one and two of PCR, each of roughly 10 cycles, were primed with TRBV1-TRBV30 forward primers and a C-beta reverse primer. Each CDR3 protein is one row after TCRdb ran MiXCR on the multiplex PCR reads. This table has approximately 330,000 distinct CDR3 sequences, about 65% appearing once. The material sequenced was peripheral blood. The receptors were sampled from a man in his forties with primary liver carcinoma and hepatitis B virus infection.

With respect to this clonotype: The germline gene is not matched at one end of the junction; a read error may be the cause. DNA for the CDR3: TGCGCCAGCAACGATCTGGACAGGGGGTTAACCCGGGAGCTGCCTTTT. Amino acids: CASNDLDRGLTRELPF. This chain connects TRBV4-1 to TRBJ2-2, with 10 bases matching TRBD1. The CDR3 has 16 residues. CDR1 MGHRA and CDR2 YSYEKL come from the germline V gene.

This clonotype was counted a single time. Since the CDR3 does not end with the conserved phenylalanine or tryptophan, this likely comes from a read error. The chain couples TRBV11-2 to TRBJ1-6; D remains unclear. This CDR3 contains 15 residues. Germline loops: CDR1 SGHAT, CDR2 FQNNGV. V lost 8 bases, J lost 11 bases, and 22 bases lay in between. The CDR3 loop reads CASSYDGDRNPPLHI. In nucleotides, the CDR3 is TGTGCCAGCTCCTACGACGGGGATCGCAATCCACCCCTCCACATT.

Points on this clonotype: A much larger clonotype is one base distant, so this may be a read error. This chain uses TRBV6-5 with TRBJ2-2; D call uncertain. Trimming took 2 bases from V and 7 from J, leaving 11 bases between them. The germline gives CDR1 MNHEY, CDR2 SVGAGI. This CDR3 spans 14 amino acids. As DNA, the CDR3 is TGTGCCAGCAGTTACACCAGATACATCGGGGAGCTGTTTTTT. Encoded protein: CASSYTRYIGELFF.

Comments on this clonotype: This sequence may be a read error, since a much larger clone differs from it by one base. The rearrangement uses TRBV6-2 or TRBV6-3 and TRBJ2-7, with 11 positions matching TRBD2. The closer fit of TRBJ2-1 to the DNA end suggests the J call may be wrong. The CDR3 loop spans 16 amino acids. Germline CDR1 reads MNHEY; CDR2 reads SVGEGT. The CDR3 loop reads CASSYRALAGDYEQFF. CDR3 bases: TGTGCCAGCAGTTATAGGGCACTAGCGGGGGACTACGAGCAGTTCTTC.

In the case of this clonotype: This may be a read error: a much more frequent sequence differs by one nucleotide. V is TRBV6-5 and J is TRBJ1-6, with TRBD1 matching over 8 bases. Germline CDR1 is MNHEY and CDR2 is SVGAGI. This CDR3 comprises 15 residues. The CDR3 reads CASCYSQGASSPLHF. CDR3 nucleotide sequence: TGTGCCAGCTGTTACTCGCAGGGGGCGAGTTCACCCCTCCACTTT.

This clonotype was detected a few times. This sequence joins TRBV20-1 and TRBJ2-1, with a tentative D call TRBD2 (5 bases). The V gene's germline CDR1 is DFQATT and CDR2 SNEGSKA (reference sequence). The CDR3 has 14 amino acids. Trimming cost V 6 bases and J 5 bases, with 17 bases left between them. In nucleotides, the CDR3 is TGCAGTGCCCTAAGCGGACTGAGGAACAATGAGCAGTTCTTC. As protein: CSALSGLRNNEQFF.

This clonotype occurred a few times. The chain employs TRBV5-1 and TRBJ2-5; 7 bases are shared with TRBD2. From germline, CDR1 is SGHRS and CDR2 YFSETQ. V trimming: 0 bases; J trimming: 5 bases; junction bases outside the gene matches: 4. This CDR3 spans 14 amino acids. CDR3 sequence reads: CASSLDLGGETQYF. The CDR3 coding sequence is TGCGCCAGCAGCTTGGATTTGGGGGGGGAGACCCAGTACTTC.

V gene TRBV5-1 combines with J gene TRBJ2-2; D call uncertain. Germline CDR1 and CDR2: SGHRS and YFSETQ. This CDR3 contains 14 residues. V was shortened by 2 bases and J by 0 bases, with 5 bases between the two germline ends. DNA of the CDR3: TGCGCCAGCAGCTTATCAGCGAACACCGGGGAGCTGTTTTTT. The encoded protein is CASSLSANTGELFF.

Only one count was recorded for this clonotype. Given a much more abundant clone one base away, this may be a read error. The CDR3 protein is CAISESVFRGGNNEQFF. The CDR3 DNA reads TGTGCCATCAGTGAGTCGGTCTTCAGGGGGGGAAACAATGAGCAGTTCTTC. The genes are TRBV10-3 and TRBJ2-1; D might be TRBD1 or TRBD2, each matching 7 bases. This CDR3 region has 17 residues. CDR1 and CDR2 (germline): ENHRY, SYGVKD. With 0 bases removed from V and 5 bases from J, the gap between germline ends came to 17 bases.

Comment on this clonotype: A clone one base away is much larger, so this may be a read error. The chain carries TRBV6-5 and TRBJ2-1; 10 bases line up with TRBD2. V lost 5 bases, J lost 6 bases, and 7 bases stayed unmatched. From germline, CDR1 is MNHEY and CDR2 SVGAGI. The CDR3 consists of 15 residues. CDR3 nucleotides: TGTGCCAGCAGTCAACCGGGACTAGCGTGCAATGAGCAGTTCTTC. Protein product: CASSQPGLACNEQFF.

This clonotype was picked up a small number of times. This chain joins TRBV28 and TRBJ2-7; 11 positions agree with TRBD2. Germline V lookup: CDR1 MDHEN, CDR2 SYDVKM. The CDR3 has 15 residues. The trim removed 6 bases at V and 0 bases at J, leaving 4 bases unmatched. Written as DNA, the CDR3 is TGTGCCAGCAGCCAGACTAGCGGGGCCTCCTACGAGCAGTACTTC. Amino acids: CASSQTSGASYEQYF.

Worth noting for this clonotype: A junction boundary mismatches the germline segment, possibly from a read error. The V and J genes are TRBV7-8 and TRBJ2-1, with 8 positions matching TRBD2. The germline V gene has CDR1 SGHVS and CDR2 FQNEAQ. The CDR3 runs to 15 residues. The DNA of the CDR3 is TGTACCAGCAGCGGGAGCGGAGACTTAGACAATGAGCAGTTCTTC. Residues: CTSSGSGDLDNEQFF.

Of note for this clonotype: Likely a read error: the CDR3 ends without its conserved phenylalanine or tryptophan. The V and J genes are TRBV11-2 and TRBJ2-1; D unclear. This CDR3 has 16 amino acids. CDR1 is SGHAT and CDR2 is FQNNGV in the germline V gene. The DNA of the CDR3 is TGTGTCAGCAGCTTAGATCTTGAGGTTACTTCCACTGAGCAGTTCTTA. Encoded protein: CVSSLDLEVTSTEQFL.

As regards this clonotype: One junction end does not reproduce the germline sequence, and a read error may be involved. The chain has TRBV14 and TRBJ2-3; maybe TRBD1 (5 bases). The CDR3 has 20 residues. Germline CDR1 and CDR2: SGHDN and FVKESK. DNA of the CDR3: TGTGCCGGCAGCCAAGGACACTCGATTAGACTCCTAGTAAGAACAGATACGCAGTATTTT. Protein product: CAGSQGHSIRLLVRTDTQYF.

A note on this clonotype: Sequence at one end of the junction differs from germline and may be a read error. The chain couples TRBV5-4 to TRBJ2-7, with 13 bases lining up with TRBD2. Germline V gene data show CDR1 as SGHNT and CDR2 as YYREEE (reference sequence). This CDR3 has 16 amino acids. Written as DNA, the CDR3 is TGTGCCGGCAGTACCGGACTAGCGGGAGCAGCCTACGAGCAGTACTTC. It is translated as CAGSTGLAGAAYEQYF.

The V and J genes are TRBV12-3 or TRBV12-4 and TRBJ2-5; 8 bases fit TRBD1. This CDR3 comprises 15 residues. V was pared by 6 bases and J by 6 bases, with 12 bases of the junction left unmatched. For the CDR3, the DNA is TGTGCCAGCAGACTAGCCCCGGACAGGGCGAAGACCCAGTACTTC. Its translation is CASRLAPDRAKTQYF.

A note on this clonotype: This could be a read error, since a much larger clone is one nucleotide away. This rearrangement joins TRBV4-1 to TRBJ2-5; unclear D gene. Trimming took 4 bases from V and 5 from J, leaving 11 bases between them. CDR1 is MGHRA and CDR2 is YSYEKL in the germline V gene. This CDR3 spans 13 amino acids. The CDR3 DNA reads as TGCGCCAGCAGCCGGGCGCCCCATGAGACCCAGTACTTC. Translation gives CASSRAPHETQYF.